Each of the 15 T cell receptor beta chains below was sequenced from the same sample in a study of blood T cell repertoires in COVID-19. Sequencing was performed with immunoSEQ multiplex PCR; in TCRdb, only in-frame clones are kept and a portion is missing. This table has roughly 200,000 clones, 80% to 90% appearing once. What was sequenced was peripheral blood. The receptors here all came from a middle-aged woman with COVID-19, enrolled during active disease.

The genes are TRBV28 and TRBJ1-3; TRBD1 agrees at 8 bases. This CDR3 comprises 14 residues. Germline CDR1 reads MDHEN; CDR2 reads SYDVKM. Germline trimming cut 10 bases from V and 4 bases from J; bases unmatched to any gene: 9. DNA for the CDR3: TGTGCCACCTACGACAGGGGCGTAGGAAACACCATATATTTT. The encoded protein is CATYDRGVGNTIYF.

This chain links TRBV19 with TRBJ2-3, with 11 bases that match TRBD2. The CDR3 has 16 amino acids. V lost 5 bases, J lost 3 bases, and 7 bases stayed unmatched. Germline CDR1 and CDR2: LNHDA and SQIVND (reference sequence). The DNA for the CDR3 is TGTGCCAGTAGTGCCCGACTAGCGGGGAGTACAGATACGCAGTATTTT. Amino acid sequence: CASSARLAGSTDTQYF.

V is TRBV2 and J is TRBJ1-4; 7 bases align to TRBD1. Germline-derived CDR1 and CDR2 are SNHLY and FYNNEI. This CDR3 has 13 amino acids. The V gene end was trimmed by 5 bases and the J gene end by 7 bases; junction bases not matched to a gene: 4. DNA for the CDR3: TGTGCCAGCAGTCGACAGGGTATTGAAAAACTGTTTTTT. Protein product: CASSRQGIEKLFF.

This rearrangement joins TRBV27 to TRBJ1-1; D remains ambiguous. The length of the CDR3 is 14 residues. Trimming shortened V by 5 bases and J by 8 bases, and 18 bases separated the two germline ends. CDR1 and CDR2 (germline): MNHEY, SMNVEV (reference sequence). This chain's CDR3 is CASSPIGLQSEAFF. The DNA of the CDR3 is TGTGCCAGCAGTCCAATAGGATTACAGAGCGAAGCTTTCTTT.

The chain carries TRBV7-3 and TRBJ2-2; possibly TRBD1 for D (6 bases). CDR1 is SGHTA, CDR2 FQGTGA, per germline. The CDR3 is 16 residues long. V was pared by 1 base and J by 4 bases, with 13 bases between. CDR3 region: CASSLNLGARTGELFF. In nucleotides, the CDR3 is TGTGCCAGCAGCTTAAATCTGGGGGCGCGCACCGGGGAGCTGTTTTTT.

The chain uses TRBV6-2 or TRBV6-3 and TRBJ1-2; TRBD1 aligns across 7 bases. Germline V lookup: CDR1 MNHEY, CDR2 SVGEGT. The CDR3 length is 13 residues. The trim removed 4 bases at V and 4 bases at J, leaving 3 bases unmatched. The CDR3 spells CASSWTGGYGYTF. The CDR3 nucleotides are TGTGCCAGCAGTTGGACAGGAGGCTATGGCTACACCTTC.

CDR3 protein: CASSKEDRGQSKKLSFF. The CDR3 nucleotides read TGTGCCAGCAGCAAAGAAGACCGGGGACAGTCCAAAAAATTGTCTTTCTTT. The V and J genes are TRBV21-1 and TRBJ1-1; TRBD1 was called by the table and not checked on the DNA. TRBV21-1 is tagged as a pseudogene. This CDR3 comprises 17 residues.

The chain couples TRBV7-6 to TRBJ1-6; perhaps TRBD1 as D (5 bases). This CDR3 is built from 15 residues. V lost 3 bases and J lost 6, with 12 bases in between. Germline CDR1 and CDR2: SGHVS and FNYEAQ. The CDR3 loop is CASSLRDGFNSPLHF. The CDR3 DNA sequence: TGTGCCAGCAGCTTGCGGGACGGATTTAATTCACCCCTCCACTTT.

The gene calls are TRBV5-6 and TRBJ2-3, with 7 bases matching TRBD1. V shed 3 bases, J shed 3 bases, and the junction held 4 bases outside the gene matches. Germline V gene data show CDR1 as SGHDT and CDR2 as YYEEEE. The length of the CDR3 is 14 residues. CDR3 sequence (DNA): TGTGCCAGCAGCTCGCGACAGGGTACAGATACGCAGTATTTT. This gives the protein CASSSRQGTDTQYF.

This clone has a single count. V is TRBV7-8 and J is TRBJ2-3; D may be TRBD2 (6 bases). V lost 2 bases and J 0 bases, leaving 9 bases between the germline ends. This CDR3 has 15 amino acids. Per germline, CDR1 SGHVS and CDR2 FQNEAQ. Here the CDR3 DNA reads TGTGCCAGCAGCTTATCCGGGACTAGCACAGATACGCAGTATTTT. It codes for CASSLSGTSTDTQYF.

This sequence joins TRBV7-9 and TRBJ2-1; D is undetermined. Germline CDR1 and CDR2: SEHNR and FQNEAQ (reference sequence). V was cut by 5 bases and J by 10 bases, with 9 bases left in between. This CDR3 comprises 11 residues. CDR3: CASSAGWEQFF. CDR3 nucleotide sequence: TGTGCCAGCAGCGCCGGGTGGGAGCAGTTCTTC.

The chain employs TRBV2 and TRBJ2-1; D might be TRBD1 (6 bases). V was pared by 11 bases and J by 9 bases, with 14 bases between. CDR3 length: 11 amino acids. Germline V gene sequence: CDR1 SNHLY, CDR2 FYNNEI. DNA of the CDR3: TGTGCCTCCATTAGGGGGTTTGAGCAGTTCTTC. Translating it yields CASIRGFEQFF.

The rearrangement uses TRBV5-4 and TRBJ2-1; D call uncertain. This CDR3 spans 15 amino acids. Germline V gene lookup returns CDR1 SGHNT and CDR2 YYREEE (reference sequence). V lost 4 bases and J 6 bases, leaving 17 bases between the germline ends. The CDR3 nucleotides read TGTGCCAGCAGCGCATCTGCGGCCAAACGCAATGAGCAGTTCTTC. It specifies CASSASAAKRNEQFF.

The rearrangement joins TRBV2 to TRBJ2-7, with D possibly being TRBD2 (6 bases). CDR3 length equals 13 residues. In germline, CDR1 is SNHLY, CDR2 FYNNEI. The germline V and J ends were trimmed by 0 bases and 12 bases, with 15 bases remaining between them. As DNA, the CDR3 is TGTGCCAGCAGTGAAGCGGGAAGGAGGGGCTGGTACGTC. Residues: CASSEAGRRGWYV.

The chain is built from TRBV11-2 and TRBJ2-7; 7 bases map to TRBD2. Trimming at V came to 5 bases and at J to 6 bases, leaving 10 bases not matched to a gene. The CDR3 length is 14 residues. Looked up from germline, CDR1 is SGHAT and CDR2 is FQNNGV. CDR3 loop: CASSLWDYSSEQYF. In DNA, the CDR3 is TGTGCCAGCAGCCTGTGGGACTATTCGAGCGAGCAGTACTTC. Full variable domain (missing parts from reference TRBV11-2 and TRBJ2-7): EAGVAQSPRYKIIEKRQSVAFWCNPISGHATLYWYQQILGQGPKLLIQFQNNGVVDDSQLPKDRFSAERLKGVDSTLKIQPAKLEDSAVYLCASSLWDYSSEQYFGPGTRLTVT.